This T cell receptor (beta chain) was retrieved from a study of shared clonotypes between healthy human individuals. Original handling: Quality scores were absent from the junction-only immunoSEQ sequences, so filtering differed. Sequenced by immunoSEQ multiplex PCR; TCRdb stores in-frame clones only, minus some. Clonal size and the V and J genes are those of that table, whereas D and trimming came from the DNA. Among a few million clones listed, roughly nine tenths were seen once. Caucasian adults residing in Nashville, Tennessee made up all the donors. CDR3 size: 13 residues. V lost 5 bases, J lost 6 bases, and 13 bases lay in between. Looked up from germline, CDR1 is LNHDA and CDR2 is SQIVND (reference sequence).

The chain couples TRBV19 to TRBJ1-2; TRBD1 is a possible D gene (5 bases). This clonotype was sampled from a man aged 18-30 years in good health. Sequenced: naive CD4+ T cells sorted from blood. Noted subset: CD45RA+ positively selected. The CDR3 sequence is CASSSHEGNGYTF. The CDR3 bases are TGTGCCAGTAGTTCCCATGAGGGGAATGGCTACACCTTC.